The rows below give T cell receptor beta chains drawn from one sample of a study of cytomegalovirus exposure and HLA in healthy donors. The method was immunoSEQ multiplex PCR; TCRdb's version includes in-frame clones alone and lacks a portion of them. This repertoire shows around 210,000 clones, about 88% found once; its top ten account for about 0.25%. Sequences were obtained from PBMCs. All receptors come from a girl aged 2 to 9 in good health and CMV-seronegative. The conserved cysteine and the conserved F or W are not part of the CDR3 here.

cdr3_length v_call cdr3_aa
13 TRBV18 ASSPPHQTYNEQF
13 TRBV5-4 ASSLAVPSTDTQY
12 TRBV19 AGRTGEIPYEQY
13 TRBV6-5 ASSSPVESGNTIY
10 TRBV29-1 STGHLTDTQY
12 TRBV7-9 ASSGGTGPYEQY
13 TRBV19 ASSMRQGMNTEAF
11 TRBV5-4 ASSWDRAQPQH
10 TRBV7-3 ASSSGGSEAF
16 TRBV4-1 ASSHPPGSSPRTDTQY
13 TRBV4-1 ASSPGSDSYNEQF
13 TRBV5-1 ASSLGGEVYYEQY
10 TRBV7-9 ASQQGGFGYT
12 TRBV5-4 ANSFGGRNTEAF
14 TRBV4-1 ASSQRTGRITGEQY
12 TRBV2 ASSVRAGNNEQF
11 TRBV15 ATSRDPAGQYT
12 TRBV4-1 ASSQARPNTEAF
12 TRBV27 ASSLRGGSYEQY
10 TRBV11-3 ASSPFTGELF
13 TRBV7-9 ASSLAQGPLLEAF
18 TRBV6-1 ASSERGGRVVAAGTDTQY
14 TRBV15 ATSRGTSGINNEQF
18 TRBV9 ASSVGGGTSGASSYNEQF
13 TRBV19 ASRGRGRENTEAF
15 TRBV11-1 ASSLVTYRSSNTEAF
12 TRBV2 ATRQLAGGYEQY
14 TRBV7-8 ASSSRLAGLQETQY
10 TRBV30 AYRVRHNEQF
14 TRBV2 ASLQDPDTPNTEAF
12 TRBV25-1 VSSAQGGNSPLH
16 TRBV13 ASSHYRASGRIYNEQF
9 TRBV20-1 SAMGLVEQF
12 TRBV29-1 SVEDIGRGYEQY
11 TRBV2 ASGWGESQPQH
13 TRBV19 ASSIVLGTSYGYT
12 TRBV10-2 ASGRLAGYNEQF
12 TRBV6-5 ASSPGTRGTEAF
13 TRBV6-1 ATTTGLISNQPQH
13 TRBV6-1 ASRPTGVFAGELF
13 TRBV15 ATSRDTGAKNIQY
11 TRBV30 AWSGLATGELF
12 TRBV11-2 ASSLDGPAYEQY
15 TRBV2 ASSLAGGTAEGEKLF
11 TRBV5-1 ASSYRADNEQF
13 TRBV27 ASSLSGGGNYGYT
13 TRBV4-1 ASSQETPYNSPLH
12 TRBV6-6 ASSTQDRGLSPF
14 TRBV6-6 ASSYSAGGGYNEQF
14 TRBV4-1 ASSRISGGSSYEQY
13 TRBV19 ASSPNRGLRDTQY
12 TRBV5-1 ASSYRDPNTEAF
13 TRBV6-6 ASSYLGQGAGEQY
13 TRBV5-1 ASSSVGTGNTEAF
15 TRBV2 ASSEGWRQYNTGELF
13 TRBV5-1 ASSLGLAGLYEQY